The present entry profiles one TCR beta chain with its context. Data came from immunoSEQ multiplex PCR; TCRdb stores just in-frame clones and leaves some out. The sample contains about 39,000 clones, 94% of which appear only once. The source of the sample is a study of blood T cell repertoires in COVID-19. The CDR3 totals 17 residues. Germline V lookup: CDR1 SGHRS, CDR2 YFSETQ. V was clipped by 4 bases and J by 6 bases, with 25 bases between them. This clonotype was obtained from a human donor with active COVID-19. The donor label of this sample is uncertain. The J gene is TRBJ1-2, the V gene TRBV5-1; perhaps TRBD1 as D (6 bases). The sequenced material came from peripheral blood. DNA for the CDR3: TGCGCCAGCAGCGATAATGGTGCTAAGGGGGATCGGAATGGCTACACCTTC. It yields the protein CASSDNGAKGDRNGYTF.